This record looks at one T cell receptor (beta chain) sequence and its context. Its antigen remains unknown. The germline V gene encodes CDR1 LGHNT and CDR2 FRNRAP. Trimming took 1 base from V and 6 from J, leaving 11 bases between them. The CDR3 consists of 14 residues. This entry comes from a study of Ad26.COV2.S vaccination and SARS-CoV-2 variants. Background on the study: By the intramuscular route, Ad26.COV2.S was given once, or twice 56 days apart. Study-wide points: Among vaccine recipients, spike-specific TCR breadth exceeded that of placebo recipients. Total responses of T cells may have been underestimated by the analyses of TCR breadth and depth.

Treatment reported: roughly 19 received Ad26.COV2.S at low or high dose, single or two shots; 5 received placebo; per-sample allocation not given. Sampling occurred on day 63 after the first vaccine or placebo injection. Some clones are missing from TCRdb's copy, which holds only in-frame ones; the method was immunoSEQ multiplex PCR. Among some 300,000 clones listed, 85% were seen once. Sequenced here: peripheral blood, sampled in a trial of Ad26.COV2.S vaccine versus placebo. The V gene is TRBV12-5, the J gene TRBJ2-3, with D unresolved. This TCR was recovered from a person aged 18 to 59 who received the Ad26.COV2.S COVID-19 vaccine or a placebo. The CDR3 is CASGLESPLDTQYF. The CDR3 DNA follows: TGTGCTAGTGGTTTGGAATCCCCCCTGGATACGCAGTATTTT.